These 17 T cell receptor beta chains share one sample of origin, sequenced in a study of T cell responses to AZD1222 COVID-19 vaccine. Repertoires were generated with immunoSEQ multiplex PCR, while TCRdb's copy carries only in-frame clones and drops some. This sample has 120,000 or so clones, with around 89% found just once. The starting material was peripheral blood, obtained 28 days after the second AZD1222 dose. Receptors were obtained from an adult who received the AZD1222 COVID-19 vaccine.

V and J are TRBV18 and TRBJ1-5, with D uncertain. Germline values: CDR1 KGHSH, CDR2 LQKENI. The CDR3 runs 13 residues. V lost 5 bases and J 5 bases, leaving 10 bases between the germline ends. In nucleotides, the CDR3 is TGTGCCAGCTCATCGGCCGAATATCAGCCCCAGCATTTT. Protein product: CASSSAEYQPQHF. Based on the CDR3 plus reference TRBV18 and TRBJ1-5, the full variable domain is NAGVMQNPRHLVRRRGQEARLRCSPMKGHSHVYWYRQLPEEGLKFMVYLQKENIIDESGMPKERFSAEFPKEGPSILRIQQVVRGDSAAYFCASSSAEYQPQHFGDGTRLSIL.

The rearrangement uses TRBV7-9 and TRBJ1-1, with TRBD1 as a possible D gene (5 bases). Germline CDR1 reads SEHNR; CDR2 reads FQNEAQ (reference sequence). The V gene lost 4 bases and the J gene lost 2 bases, with 14 bases spanning the gap. The CDR3 runs 15 residues. CDR3 residues: CASSSGLGPNTEAFF. The DNA for the CDR3 is TGTGCCAGCAGCTCCGGGTTGGGGCCCAACACTGAAGCTTTCTTT.

V usage is TRBV29-1 and J usage is TRBJ2-1; D call uncertain. The V and J ends lost 3 bases and 9 bases respectively, with 9 bases between them. CDR1 and CDR2 from the germline V gene are SQVTM and ANQGSEA. This CDR3 spans 11 amino acids. The CDR3 sequence is CSVDLTGEQFF. CDR3 coding DNA: TGCAGCGTTGACCTCACGGGTGAGCAGTTCTTC.

V gene TRBV6-5 combines with J gene TRBJ2-3; D gene unclear. V gave up 7 bases and J gave up 4 bases, with 15 bases separating them. CDR1 and CDR2 from the germline V gene are MNHEY and SVGAGI. This CDR3 comprises 14 residues. The CDR3 DNA sequence: TGTGCCAGCACCCCCTTCTCGGACCCAGATACGCAGTATTTT. Translating it yields CASTPFSDPDTQYF.

The rearrangement uses TRBV28 and TRBJ2-3; TRBD2 matches at 11 bases. CDR1 is MDHEN, CDR2 SYDVKM, per germline. The V segment lost 5 bases and the J segment 2 bases; nucleotides outside the gene matches: 6. This CDR3 is 16 amino acids long. DNA of the CDR3: TGTGCCAGCAGTCCCCAGACTAGCGGGGCCACAGATACGCAGTATTTT. This translates into CASSPQTSGATDTQYF.

CDR3 sequence reads: CASSPGTSGRAEDTQYF. In DNA, the CDR3 is TGTGCCAGCAGCCCCGGGACTAGCGGGAGGGCCGAAGATACGCAGTATTTT. The chain is built from TRBV5-4 and TRBJ2-3; 16 nucleotides agree with TRBD2. The germline V gene has CDR1 SGHNT and CDR2 YYREEE (reference sequence). This CDR3 is built from 17 residues. Germline trimming cut 4 bases from V and 5 bases from J; bases unmatched to any gene: 7.

The genes are TRBV13 and TRBJ1-5; 12 nucleotides agree with TRBD1. CDR3 length equals 15 residues. Germline V CDR1 and CDR2: PRHDT, FYEKMQ (reference sequence). V was pared by 6 bases and J by 5 bases, with 5 bases of the junction left unmatched. CDR3 DNA sequence: TGTGCCAGCAGTTCGGGACAGGGGGCCCATCAGCCCCAGCATTTT. It specifies CASSSGQGAHQPQHF.

This clone has only one observation. The chain carries TRBV11-3 and TRBJ2-7; 10 nucleotides line up with TRBD1. CDR1 is SGHNT, CDR2 YENEEA, per germline. The CDR3 consists of 14 residues. Trimming removed 6 bases from V and 5 bases from J; junction bases left unmatched: 7. CDR3: CASSFRGTGDEQYF. The CDR3 bases are TGTGCCAGCAGTTTTCGGGGGACAGGGGACGAGCAGTACTTC.

The V call is TRBV19, the J call TRBJ1-2; no clear D. The CDR3 runs 17 residues. Germline lookup yields CDR1 LNHDA and CDR2 SQIVND (reference sequence). Trimming shortened V by 2 bases and J by 6 bases, and 22 bases separated the two germline ends. The CDR3 sequence: CASSISGTAGLSDGYTF. The CDR3 DNA follows: TGTGCCAGTAGTATATCGGGCACGGCAGGCCTCTCCGATGGCTACACCTTC. The whole variable domain, filled in from reference TRBV19 and TRBJ1-2, reads DGGITQSPKYLFRKEGQNVTLSCEQNLNHDAMYWYRQDPGQGLRLIYYSQIVNDFQKGDIAEGYSVSREKKESFPLTVTSAQKNPTAFYLCASSISGTAGLSDGYTFGSGTRLTVV.

This clone was found once. V is TRBV9 and J is TRBJ2-1; 11 bases are shared with TRBD2. Per germline, CDR1 SGDLS and CDR2 YYNGEE. J was trimmed by 7 bases and V by 3 bases; bases with no gene match: 9. The CDR3 totals 16 residues. The CDR3 protein is CASSGRLAGGENEQFF. The DNA for the CDR3 is TGTGCCAGCAGCGGTCGCCTAGCGGGGGGCGAGAATGAGCAGTTCTTC.

The chain employs TRBV3-1 (or the pseudogene TRBV3-2) and TRBJ2-7, with a weak D call TRBD1 (6 bases). Germline lookup yields CDR1 LGHDT and CDR2 YNNKEL (reference sequence). Trimming cost V 4 bases and J 3 bases, with 16 bases left between them. The CDR3 is 15 amino acids. This CDR3 reads CASSLGQSYHYEQYF. CDR3 nucleotides: TGTGCCAGCAGCCTTGGACAGAGCTACCACTACGAGCAGTACTTC.

This sequence joins TRBV4-1 and TRBJ1-5; TRBD1 might be the D (5 bases). The CDR3 totals 13 residues. Germline V gives CDR1 MGHRA, CDR2 YSYEKL. Trimming pared 0 bases from V and 9 bases from J, leaving 9 bases between. The CDR3, as DNA: TGCGCCAGCAGCCAAGAAGGGGCCCTGCCCCAGCATTTT. Protein product: CASSQEGALPQHF.

The rearrangement joins TRBV27 to TRBJ1-6; D not resolved. V lost 6 bases and J lost 9, with 18 bases in between. From germline, CDR1 is MNHEY and CDR2 SMNVEV (reference sequence). The CDR3 totals 15 residues. The CDR3 is CASREYGGPASPLHF. Here the CDR3 DNA reads TGTGCCAGCAGAGAATATGGCGGGCCGGCTTCACCCCTCCACTTT.

For this clone: At one of its ends the junction is not consistent with the germline gene, which may arise from a read error. The same CDR3 is also encoded by other DNA sequences in this sample. The rearrangement joins TRBV28 to TRBJ1-1, with D unresolved. Germline V lookup: CDR1 MDHEN, CDR2 SYDVKM. This CDR3 spans 13 amino acids. In DNA, the CDR3 is TGTGCCAGCAGTTCACAGTTGAACACTGAAGCTTTTTTT. Translating gives CASSSQLNTEAFF.

The J gene is TRBJ2-2, the V gene TRBV5-6; D gene unclear. V gave up 1 base and J gave up 2 bases, with 9 bases separating them. Germline lookup yields CDR1 SGHDT and CDR2 YYEEEE. The CDR3 consists of 15 residues. Here the CDR3 reads CASSLRPLNTGELFF. CDR3 nucleotide sequence: TGTGCCAGCAGCTTGCGACCCCTCAACACCGGGGAGCTGTTTTTT.

The V gene is TRBV5-1, the J gene TRBJ2-7; 10 bases are shared with TRBD1. This CDR3 has 14 residues. The V and J ends lost 5 bases and 3 bases, in that order; junction bases with no gene match: 5. Germline V gives CDR1 SGHRS, CDR2 YFSETQ. CDR3 region: CASRHRDRGYEQYF. CDR3 sequence (DNA): TGCGCCAGCAGGCACCGGGACAGGGGCTACGAGCAGTACTTC.

The V and J genes are TRBV7-2 and TRBJ1-1; possibly TRBD1 for D (6 bases). Germline lookup yields CDR1 SGHTA and CDR2 FQGNSA. CDR3 length equals 16 residues. V was clipped by 0 bases and J by 1 base, with 12 bases between them. CDR3 in DNA: TGTGCCAGCAGCTTAGCGGCAGGAGGGGGGAACACTGAAGCTTTCTTT. This codes for CASSLAAGGGNTEAFF.